The clone carrying this T cell receptor (beta chain) was found many times. The antigen is undetermined. The data stem from a study of T cells after yellow fever vaccination. Overall study findings and caveats: The bulk population could contribute abundant contaminating clonotypes to FACS-sorted repertoires.

The CDR3 runs to 14 residues. Germline-derived CDR1 and CDR2 are ENHRY and SYGVKD. With 3 bases clipped from V and 3 bases from J, the junction kept 5 bases outside the gene matches. Via MiXCR, TCRdb re-called the 5' RACE reads, giving one row per CDR3 protein. The table includes 200,000 to 250,000 distinct CDR3 sequences, about 3% detected once. The J gene is TRBJ2-7, the V gene TRBV10-3; TRBD1 agrees at 7 bases. The starting material was CD4+ T cells sorted from PBMCs, obtained 10 days after the yellow fever booster vaccination. The receptor comes from a man in his late teens or twenties who received the YFV17D yellow fever vaccine. CDR3 sequence (DNA): TGTGCCATCAGTGACCTGACAGGGCTCTACGAGCAGTACTTC. It translates to CAISDLTGLYEQYF.